Listed below are T cell receptor beta chains from one sample, sequenced in a study of cytomegalovirus exposure and HLA in healthy donors. Clones were read by immunoSEQ multiplex PCR, and TCRdb kept only the in-frame ones, dropping some. Among 100,000 or so clones listed, more than 60% were seen once. Sequencing was done on a sample of PBMCs. The origin of the receptors is a woman aged 40 to 49 in good health and CMV-seropositive. CDR3s include the opening cysteine and the closing phenylalanine or tryptophan. A D gene is named only where the DNA matches it firmly. Expanded clones are given a class, and other clones once, few, many or no size at all.

TRBD1,TRBJ1-2,TRBV7-6,NA,TGTGCCAGCAGCCCGCGCCAGGGGGATGGCTACACCTTC,CASSPRQGDGYTF
NA,TRBJ1-4,TRBV7-9,NA,TGTGCCAGCAGTTCGCAGGGGAGCAGTGAAAAACTGTTTTTT,CASSSQGSSEKLFF
NA,TRBJ2-1,TRBV5-4,few,TGTGCCAGCAGCCCCGGACAGATCTACAATGAGCAGTTCTTC,CASSPGQIYNEQFF
TRBD1,TRBJ1-2,TRBV6-5,few,TGTGCCAGCAGCCGACAGGGTAACTATGGCTACACCTTC,CASSRQGNYGYTF
TRBD1,TRBJ2-2,TRBV9,few,TGTGCCAGCAGCGTACCTCGACAGGGGGTCGGGACCGGGGAGCTGTTTTTT,CASSVPRQGVGTGELFF
NA,TRBJ1-5,TRBV29-1,NA,TGCAGCGTTCGGGATAGCAATCAGCCCCAGCATTTT,CSVRDSNQPQHF
TRBD2,TRBJ2-2,TRBV27,NA,TGTGCCAGCAGTTCCTTTATCGTCCTAGCGGGGGGAGACACCGGGGAGCTGTTTTTT,CASSSFIVLAGGDTGELFF
TRBD1,TRBJ1-4,TRBV28,NA,TGTGCCAGCAGCCAACAGGGGATTGGCGAAAAACTGTTTTTT,CASSQQGIGEKLFF
TRBD2,TRBJ2-5,TRBV19,NA,TGTGCCAGTAGTATGGGGACTAGCGGGAGGGTGGGTATGGAGACCCAGTACTTC,CASSMGTSGRVGMETQYF
NA,TRBJ1-1,TRBV5-5,NA,TGTGCCAGCAGCTTGGTTACAGTGAACACTGAAGCTTTCTTT,CASSLVTVNTEAFF
TRBD1,TRBJ2-7,TRBV7-2,NA,TGTGCCAGCGGCCGGGACAGGGTTTACGAGCAGTACTTC,CASGRDRVYEQYF
TRBD2,TRBJ2-7,TRBV4-2,NA,TGTGCCAGCAGCCAAGATTCCCTAGCGGGGGGAGGCTCCTACGAGCAGTACTTC,CASSQDSLAGGGSYEQYF
NA,TRBJ2-3,TRBV28,NA,TGTGCCAGCACCCTCGAATTGGGCGACACAGATACGCAGTATTTT,CASTLELGDTDTQYF
NA,TRBJ2-7,TRBV10-3,NA,TGTGCCATCACCACAGGTTACGAGCAGTACTTC,CAITTGYEQYF
NA,TRBJ2-5,TRBV5-1,once,TGCGCCAGCAGCTTGTACGGGTCGGGCCAAGAGACCCAGTACTTC,CASSLYGSGQETQYF
TRBD1,TRBJ2-7,TRBV4-3,NA,TGCGCCAGCAGCCTAAGGGGCAGGGGGCCTTACGAGCAGTACTTC,CASSLRGRGPYEQYF
NA,TRBJ2-1,TRBV9,NA,TGTGCCAGCAGCGGGGGGGTTGGAAGGGAGCAGTTCTTC,CASSGGVGREQFF
TRBD1,TRBJ1-3,TRBV11-2,once,TGTGCCAGCAGCTTGAGAGGGAGGTTATGGACAGGGCCTGGAAACACCATATATTTT,CASSLRGRLWTGPGNTIYF
TRBD2,TRBJ2-5,TRBV6-5,NA,TGTGCCAGCACCCAAGGGTCTAGCGGGAGGGGGACCCAGTACTTC,CASTQGSSGRGTQYF
TRBD1,TRBJ1-1,TRBV9,NA,TGTGCCAGCAGCGTAGGTCAAGGACAGGGAAGGGGGAACACTGAAGCTTTCTTT,CASSVGQGQGRGNTEAFF
TRBD1,TRBJ1-2,TRBV5-1,NA,TGCGCCAGCAGCTTGTGGAGGGGGCAACTCTATGGCTACACCTTC,CASSLWRGQLYGYTF
NA,TRBJ1-1,TRBV6-1,few,TGTGCCAGCAATAGGGGCTTGAACACTGAAGCTTTCTTT,CASNRGLNTEAFF
NA,TRBJ2-7,TRBV10-1,NA,TGCGCCAGCAGTTCAGGAAACTCCTACGAGCAGTACTTC,CASSSGNSYEQYF
TRBD1,TRBJ2-7,TRBV27,NA,TGTGCCAGCGGTTTGGTGGGACAGGGTTCCTACGAGCAGTACTTC,CASGLVGQGSYEQYF
TRBD1,TRBJ1-2,TRBV6-1,few,TGTGCCAGCAGCCTCAGACAGGGTGGTGGCTACACCTTC,CASSLRQGGGYTF
NA,TRBJ2-7,TRBV6-4,NA,TGTGCCAGCAGTTACCCGGGAGTACCAAACTACGAGCAGTACTTC,CASSYPGVPNYEQYF
TRBD1,TRBJ1-6,TRBV27,NA,TGTGCCAGCAGTTCGAATCCGGGACAGGGCAATTCACCCCTCCACTTT,CASSSNPGQGNSPLHF
NA,TRBJ1-2,TRBV28,NA,TGTGCCAGCAGTTTAATAAGTTTTCAGGGAGGGCGGTTGGGGGACTATGGCTACACCTTC,CASSLISFQGGRLGDYGYTF
NA,TRBJ1-2,TRBV15,NA,TGTGCCACCAGCCGGGGGGGGAGAGATGGCTACACCTTC,CATSRGGRDGYTF
NA,TRBJ1-2,TRBV5-8,NA,TGTGCCAGCATTATGGACAGAGCTAACTATGGCTACACCTTC,CASIMDRANYGYTF
NA,TRBJ2-3,TRBV7-9,once,TGTTCCAGCAGTCCTAGCACAGATACGCAGTATTTT,CSSSPSTDTQYF
NA,TRBJ1-1,TRBV19,NA,TGTGCCAGTAGTACAGGGGTGGGGGAATGGAGTGGGAACACTGAAGCTTTCTTT,CASSTGVGEWSGNTEAFF
NA,TRBJ2-7,TRBV7-7,NA,TGTGCTAGCAGCTCAGCAGTGGGGGGGCACTACGAGCAGTACTTC,CASSSAVGGHYEQYF
NA,TRBJ2-7,TRBV28,once,TGTGCCAGCAGTTCGATCGAGAGCGGGCTTTCCTACGAGCAGTACTTC,CASSSIESGLSYEQYF
TRBD2,TRBJ2-7,TRBV10-3,few,TGTGCCACCGGGACTAGCGGGAGCTACGAGCAGTACTTC,CATGTSGSYEQYF
NA,TRBJ1-1,TRBV10-3,NA,TGTGCCATCAGTGAACAAGTTGAAGCTTTCTTT,CAISEQVEAFF
TRBD1,TRBJ2-3,TRBV5-1,NA,TGCGCCAGCAGTTCCGGGACAGATTATAGCACAGATACGCAGTATTTT,CASSSGTDYSTDTQYF
TRBD2,TRBJ2-7,TRBV5-1,few,TGCGCCAGCAGCGGGAGGACTAGCGGGAGCTCCTACGAGCAGTACTTC,CASSGRTSGSSYEQYF
NA,TRBJ1-4,TRBV5-1,NA,TGCGCCAGCAGAGGAGTGTCAACTAATGAAAAACTGTTTTTT,CASRGVSTNEKLFF
NA,TRBJ1-2,TRBV2,NA,TGTGCCAGCAGTGTCGGCGGGAACTATGGCTACACCTTC,CASSVGGNYGYTF
NA,TRBJ1-2,TRBV27,NA,TGTGCCAGCAGTTTAAAGGGGCGAGGCTACACCTTC,CASSLKGRGYTF
NA,TRBJ2-3,TRBV7-8,NA,TGTGCCAGCAGCTACAGACAGAGCACAGATACGCAGTATTTT,CASSYRQSTDTQYF
TRBD2,TRBJ2-1,TRBV5-5,NA,TGTGCCAGCAGCTTGATCGGGACTAGCGGGAACAATGAGCAGTTCTTC,CASSLIGTSGNNEQFF
NA,TRBJ2-7,TRBV6-6,NA,TGTGCCAGCAGTCGACAGGTCCTCTACGAGCAGTACTTC,CASSRQVLYEQYF
TRBD1,TRBJ2-1,TRBV9,once,TGTGCCAGCAGCGTAGACAGGGGATCCTACAATGAGCAGTTCTTC,CASSVDRGSYNEQFF
TRBD1,TRBJ2-1,TRBV9,NA,TGTGCCAGCAGGTTGGGGACAGGGGGCTACGGTGAGCAGTTCTTC,CASRLGTGGYGEQFF
TRBD1,TRBJ2-2,TRBV5-1,once,TGCGCCAGCAGCTTGGGTCCCCCGGGACAGGGAACCGGGGAGCTGTTTTTT,CASSLGPPGQGTGELFF
NA,TRBJ2-7,TRBV28,NA,TGTGCCAGCAGTTTAGTCGACACAACCTACGAGCAGTACTTC,CASSLVDTTYEQYF
TRBD2,TRBJ2-2,TRBV28,NA,TGTGCCAGCAGTTTAAGGCGGGAGGGAGGGGAGCTGTTTTTT,CASSLRREGGELFF
NA,TRBJ1-2,TRBV18,NA,TGTGCCAGCTCAGTGACCGGCGACACTAACTATGGCTACACCTTC,CASSVTGDTNYGYTF
NA,TRBJ2-6,TRBV6-5,NA,TGTGCCAGTTCGTCTGCTGGGGCCAACGTCCTGACTTTC,CASSSAGANVLTF
NA,TRBJ2-7,TRBV19,NA,TGTGCCAGTAGTCGGACAGAAATCTACGAGCAGTACTTC,CASSRTEIYEQYF
NA,TRBJ2-7,TRBV10-3,NA,TGTGCCATCAGTGGCACTAACAGGGATTTAAGGTACGAGCAGTACTTC,CAISGTNRDLRYEQYF
NA,TRBJ1-2,TRBV5-1,NA,TGCGCCAGCAGCTTGGAGGCAGGGTACCTCTATGGCTACACCTTC,CASSLEAGYLYGYTF
TRBD1,TRBJ2-2,TRBV5-5,NA,TGTGCCAGCAGCTGGAGACAGGGAATGTTAACCGGGGAGCTGTTTTTT,CASSWRQGMLTGELFF